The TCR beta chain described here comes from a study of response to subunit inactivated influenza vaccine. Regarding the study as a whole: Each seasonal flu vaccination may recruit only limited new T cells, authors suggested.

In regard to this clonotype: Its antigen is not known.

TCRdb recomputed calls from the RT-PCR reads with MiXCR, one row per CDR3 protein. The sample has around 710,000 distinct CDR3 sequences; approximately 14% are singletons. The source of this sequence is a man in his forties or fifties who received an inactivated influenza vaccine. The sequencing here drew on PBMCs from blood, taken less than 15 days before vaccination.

CDR3 protein: CASRYQGEGYNEQFF. DNA for the CDR3: TGTGCCAGCAGATACCAGGGAGAAGGTTACAATGAGCAGTTCTTC. V is TRBV28 and J is TRBJ2-1; the D gene could be TRBD1 or TRBD2 (5 bases each). V was cut by 6 bases and J by 4 bases, with 16 bases left in between. Germline V lookup: CDR1 MDHEN, CDR2 SYDVKM. This CDR3 is 15 amino acids long.